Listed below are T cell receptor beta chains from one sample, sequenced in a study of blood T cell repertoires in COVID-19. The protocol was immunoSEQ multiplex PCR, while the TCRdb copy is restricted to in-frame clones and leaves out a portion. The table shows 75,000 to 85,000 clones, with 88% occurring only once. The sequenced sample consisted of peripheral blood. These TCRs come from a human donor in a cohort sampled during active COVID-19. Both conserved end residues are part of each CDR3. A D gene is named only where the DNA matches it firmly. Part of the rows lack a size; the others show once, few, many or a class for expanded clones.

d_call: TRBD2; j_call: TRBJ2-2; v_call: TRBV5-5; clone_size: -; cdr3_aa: CASSRTSSGGYTGELFF; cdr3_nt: TGTGCCAGCAGCCGCACCTCTAGCGGGGGATACACCGGGGAGCTGTTTTTT
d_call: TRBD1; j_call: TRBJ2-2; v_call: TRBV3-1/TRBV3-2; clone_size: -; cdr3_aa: CASSQTGITGELFF; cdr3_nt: TGTGCCAGCAGCCAGACAGGGATCACCGGGGAGCTGTTTTTT
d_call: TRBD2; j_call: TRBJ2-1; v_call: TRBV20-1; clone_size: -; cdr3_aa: CSASPASGSLYSYNEQFF; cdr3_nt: TGCAGTGCTAGTCCCGCTAGCGGGAGCCTTTACTCCTACAATGAGCAGTTCTTC
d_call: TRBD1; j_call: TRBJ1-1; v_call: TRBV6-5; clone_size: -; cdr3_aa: CASSYALTGSDTEAFF; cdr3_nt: TGTGCCAGCAGTTACGCACTGACAGGGAGTGACACTGAAGCTTTCTTT
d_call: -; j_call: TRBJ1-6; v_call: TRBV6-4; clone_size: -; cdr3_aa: CASSDSAKGDSPLHF; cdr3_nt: TGTGCCAGCAGTGACTCGGCTAAGGGAGATTCACCCCTCCACTTT
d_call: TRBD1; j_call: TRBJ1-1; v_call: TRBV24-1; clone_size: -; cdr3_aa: CATSDPTGRAFF; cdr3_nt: TGTGCCACCAGTGATCCGACAGGGAGAGCTTTCTTT
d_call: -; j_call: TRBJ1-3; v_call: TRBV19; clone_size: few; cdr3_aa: CASIDNEIGNTIYF; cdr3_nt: TGTGCCAGTATCGACAACGAAATTGGAAACACCATATATTTT
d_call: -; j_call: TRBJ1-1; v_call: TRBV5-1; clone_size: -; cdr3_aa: CASSLAGGLGNTEAFF; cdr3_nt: TGCGCCAGCAGCTTGGCGGGGGGTTTAGGGAACACTGAAGCTTTCTTT
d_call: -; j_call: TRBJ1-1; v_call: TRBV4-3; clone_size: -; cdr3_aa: CASSQGRDTEAFF; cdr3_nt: TGCGCCAGCAGCCAAGGTCGAGACACTGAAGCTTTCTTT
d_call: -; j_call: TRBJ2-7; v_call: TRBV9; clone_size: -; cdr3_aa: CASTPGIGYEQYF; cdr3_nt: TGTGCCAGCACCCCCGGGATTGGATACGAGCAGTACTTC
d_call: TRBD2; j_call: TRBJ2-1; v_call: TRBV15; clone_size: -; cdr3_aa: CATSSGTSGNNEQFF; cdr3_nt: TGTGCCACCAGCAGCGGGACTAGCGGGAACAATGAGCAGTTCTTC
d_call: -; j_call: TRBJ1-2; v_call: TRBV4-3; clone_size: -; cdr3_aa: CASSRGGYGYTF; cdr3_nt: TGCGCCAGCAGCCGGGGGGGCTATGGCTACACCTTC
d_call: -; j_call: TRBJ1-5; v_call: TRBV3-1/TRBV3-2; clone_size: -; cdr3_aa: CASSQGGSRQPQHF; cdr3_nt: TGTGCCAGCAGCCAGGGCGGGTCTCGGCAGCCCCAGCATTTT
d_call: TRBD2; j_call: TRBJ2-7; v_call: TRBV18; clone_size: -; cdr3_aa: CASSPEGRGGDEQYF; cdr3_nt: TGTGCCAGCTCACCGGAGGGAAGGGGAGGGGACGAGCAGTACTTC
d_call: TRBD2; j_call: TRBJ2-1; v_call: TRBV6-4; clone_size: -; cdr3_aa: CASSGPSGKQFF; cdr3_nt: TGTGCCAGCAGTGGCCCTAGCGGGAAGCAGTTCTTC
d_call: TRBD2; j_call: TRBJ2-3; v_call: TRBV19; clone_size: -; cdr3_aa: CASSMRPTSGGDTDTQYF; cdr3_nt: TGTGCCAGTAGTATGCGCCCAACTAGCGGGGGGGACACAGATACGCAGTATTTT
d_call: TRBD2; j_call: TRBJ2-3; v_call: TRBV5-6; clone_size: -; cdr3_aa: CASSLVGLAGGDTQYF; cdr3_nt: TGTGCCAGCAGCTTAGTCGGACTAGCGGGAGGAGATACGCAGTATTTT
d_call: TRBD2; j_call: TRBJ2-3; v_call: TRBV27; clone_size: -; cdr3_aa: CASSPTSGGLDTQYF; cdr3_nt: TGTGCCAGCAGTCCGACTAGCGGGGGACTAGATACGCAGTATTTT
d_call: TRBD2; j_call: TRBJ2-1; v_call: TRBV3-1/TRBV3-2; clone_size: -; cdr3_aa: CASSQVVAGTYNEQFF; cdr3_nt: TGTGCCAGCAGCCAAGTTGTAGCGGGGACCTACAATGAGCAGTTCTTC
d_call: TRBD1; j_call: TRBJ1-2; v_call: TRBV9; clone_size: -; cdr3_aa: CASSVRQGPYGYTF; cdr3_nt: TGTGCCAGCAGCGTGAGACAGGGCCCCTATGGCTACACCTTC
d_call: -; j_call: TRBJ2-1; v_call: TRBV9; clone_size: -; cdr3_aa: CASTHYGMASEEQFF; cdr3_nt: TGTGCCAGCACACACTACGGGATGGCTAGCGAAGAGCAGTTCTTC
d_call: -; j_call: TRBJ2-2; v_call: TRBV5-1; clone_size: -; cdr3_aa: CASSSPGRGVFAGELFF; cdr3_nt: TGCGCCAGCAGCTCGCCCGGCAGGGGGGTGTTTGCCGGGGAGCTGTTTTTT
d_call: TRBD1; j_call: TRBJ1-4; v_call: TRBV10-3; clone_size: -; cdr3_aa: CAITKDRAEKLFF; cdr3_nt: TGTGCCATCACCAAGGACAGGGCTGAAAAACTGTTTTTT
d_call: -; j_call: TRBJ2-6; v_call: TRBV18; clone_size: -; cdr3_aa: CASSPTFWGPRISGANVLTF; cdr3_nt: TGTGCCAGCTCACCTACCTTCTGGGGCCCCAGGATCTCTGGGGCCAACGTCCTGACTTTC
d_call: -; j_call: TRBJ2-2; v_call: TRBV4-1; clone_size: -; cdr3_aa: CASSQDVQGPTGELFF; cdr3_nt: TGCGCCAGCAGCCAAGATGTCCAGGGCCCCACCGGGGAGCTGTTTTTT
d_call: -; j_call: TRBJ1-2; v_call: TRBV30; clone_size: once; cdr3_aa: CACLGGAEVYGYTF; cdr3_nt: TGTGCCTGCCTAGGGGGGGCGGAGGTCTATGGCTACACCTTC
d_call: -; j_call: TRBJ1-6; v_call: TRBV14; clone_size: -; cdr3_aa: CASSQLAGSSYNSPLHF; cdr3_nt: TGTGCCAGCAGCCAGCTTGCGGGGAGCTCCTATAATTCACCCCTCCACTTT
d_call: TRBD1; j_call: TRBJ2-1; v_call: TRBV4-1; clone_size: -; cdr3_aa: CASSQEGQGAPSSYNEQFF; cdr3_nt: TGCGCCAGCAGCCAAGAGGGACAGGGGGCTCCGAGCTCCTACAATGAGCAGTTCTTC